This TCR beta chain was obtained from a study of a mutant IDH1 vaccine in newly diagnosed glioma. Study at large: With temozolomide cycles, or 4-6 weeks after radiotherapy alone, vaccination was started. Former treatment meant radiotherapy, temozolomide, or both; the majority had gotten both.

With 4 bases removed from V and 4 bases from J, the gap between germline ends came to 10 bases. This CDR3 has 13 amino acids. The V gene's germline CDR1 is LNHDA and CDR2 SQIVND (reference sequence). The study, taken as a whole, reports: Among top peripheral T cell clonotypes, changes seemed unrelated to pseudoprogression.

Specified time point: week 35, safety follow-up. Vaccination comprised doses that each held 300 ug of mutant IDH1 20-mer peptide, plus topical imiquimod. Sequencing used immunoSEQ multiplex PCR; TCRdb keeps in-frame clones, though not all of them. Altogether tens of thousands of clones are present, about 86% being singletons, with the ten largest covering roughly 5%. This clone was seen a handful of times. Its target is unknown. The sequenced sample was PBMCs, obtained from a glioma patient whose treatment included an IDH1 peptide vaccine. The source is a woman aged 35 to 49 with glioma. Some clones in this sample may be carry-over from other donors' samples. The V call is TRBV19, the J call TRBJ1-1; D is unclear. The CDR3 here is CASSKGPRTEAFF. For the CDR3, the DNA is TGTGCCAGTAGTAAGGGCCCTCGCACTGAAGCTTTCTTT. Drawing the rest from reference TRBV19 and TRBJ1-1, the complete variable domain is DGGITQSPKYLFRKEGQNVTLSCEQNLNHDAMYWYRQDPGQGLRLIYYSQIVNDFQKGDIAEGYSVSREKKESFPLTVTSAQKNPTAFYLCASSKGPRTEAFFGQGTRLTVV.